This TCR beta chain was captured in a study of cytomegalovirus exposure and HLA in healthy donors (dated by TCRdb to between 2016 and 2019). Turning to the overall study: An earlier analysis of 587 of the donors reported under 300 Gb of sequence data and 117 million unique TCR beta sequences obtained from around 170 million T cells. The study aimed to test whether cataloging public T cell receptors could reveal signatures of past pathogen exposure. A later genetic analysis took genome-wide SNP genotypes for about three fifths of the 666 donors and used that subset as a discovery cohort. A separate validation cohort of roughly 110 different subjects was used in addition to the roughly 700-subject first cohort. The study used immunosequencing to profile the T cell repertoires of around 600 subjects and linked those repertoires to cytomegalovirus serostatus. Typing coverage differed by locus: A, B, C, DRB1 and DQB1 were typed in roughly 620-630 donors, DQA1 in around 500, DPA1 in 600 to 610, and DPB1 in 472. Because of strong linkage in the cohort, a handful of DR-DQ haplotypes were treated as single units for association and clustering. Of the roughly 400 genotyped donors, less than 85% were placed in the genetic ancestry cluster associated with self-reported Caucasian donors. On average, approximately 250,000 unique TCR beta nucleotide sequences were sequenced per donor among 398 genotyped donors of the cohort, with 15% to 20% of those sequences being non-productive. In a later analysis, previously published TCR beta repertoires from 666 donors were re-analyzed and high-resolution HLA genotyping was added so that TCR occurrence patterns could be studied. Around 300 gigabases of sequencing data and tens of millions of unique TCR sequences were included in an early release covering about 600 HLA-typed donors. To predict cytomegalovirus infection status, the study combined high-throughput TCR immunosequencing, statistical association of individual TCRs with disease status, and machine learning. In the later analysis, no new phenotypic data were used to find candidate immune exposures; instead, reliance was placed on TCR beta sequences and their occurrence across donors. Every repertoire in the discovery cohort had been generated on one and the same sequencing platform. To decide whether each TCR beta V gene segment behaved as functional or pseudogenic, an earlier analysis of some 600 of the donors relied on high-throughput TCR beta sequencing. HLA typing covered class I and class II loci at four-digit resolution. Donor age, sex, ethnicity and CMV serostatus were compiled alongside the repertoire data. On the study overall, not on this receptor specifically: A later analysis found that most CMV-associated TCR beta chains appeared HLA-restricted, with HLA associations seemingly driven largely by CMV exposure. The authors suggested that the approach could potentially be extended to other disease states and immunological phenotypes. A later analysis found that TCR association rates varied across HLA loci, with DRB1 alleles showing the most associated TCRs and HLA-C alleles the fewest. This cohort had only TCR beta chains sequenced, and the lack of alpha or paired-chain data limited which features could be detected. Because some donors lacked HLA typing at each locus, the association tests relied only on the typed subset. The classifier was reported to diagnose cytomegalovirus status with high specificity and sensitivity in both the original and validation cohorts. Because counts were too low, roughly 17 rarely observed V segments, including chromosome 9 orphons, were left out of the earlier analysis of roughly 600 of the donors. A further reported finding was that TCR beta sequences accurately predicted the HLA-A and HLA-B alleles for most subjects in the first cohort. In an earlier analysis of around 600 of the donors, most TCR beta V segments were observed in productive rearrangements about 90% or about 30% of the time, broadly matching IMGT annotations. A total of 150 or so TCR beta chains were listed by the study as associated with cytomegalovirus. The sequencing pipeline was judged likely to have produced a cluster of highly shared sequence variants as a technical artifact. A later analysis reported that several top co-occurrence clusters appeared linked to parvovirus B19, influenza, CMV and Epstein-Barr virus. In a later genetic analysis, fewer N-insertions in productive TCRs were reported among donors in an Asian-associated ancestry cluster than the roughly 700-donor mean. Most TCR sequences were seen in very few donors, while some public TCRs were found in many individuals. Some IMGT-functional V segments, including TRBV6-2 and TRBV6-3, could not be distinguished by the 87-base-pair reads and were therefore excluded. In vitro tests confirmed that a few of the cytomegalovirus-associated TCR beta chains recognize cytomegalovirus antigens. Assigning TCR associations to individual alleles was difficult when HLA alleles, especially DR and DQ, strongly co-occurred. Linkage disequilibrium might explain the correlated functional status among segregating V segments, but an unknown experimental factor could not be excluded. A later analysis associated 16,951 TCR beta sequences with specific HLA alleles at a false discovery rate of 0.05. In a later genetic analysis, a missense DCLRE1C variant was associated with V-gene and J-gene trimming of TCR beta chains, and the association was replicated in an independent cohort. Presence/absence analyses assumed roughly uniform sequencing depth across donors, an assumption that may not hold. A later analysis found that HLA-associated TCR beta chains were more clonally expanded and had lower generation probabilities than equally common non-associated chains. The only immune exposure information available for the cohort was CMV serostatus.

The library was prepared using the immunoSEQ multiplex PCR assay. A mixture of 60 forward primers for TCR Vbeta segments and 13 reverse primers for TCR Jbeta segments was used in the multiplex PCR. The CDR3 region of rearranged TCR beta genes was amplified from genomic DNA by a multiplex PCR assay. The amplified TCR beta libraries were sequenced on the Illumina HiSeq System as 87-base-pair reads. Per the authors' processing: Across the 600 to 700 repertoires, a later analysis counted tens of millions of unique TCR beta chains, around 10 million of which were shared by at least two donors. Raw reads were error-corrected and collapsed into unique sequences with a nearest-neighbor algorithm that merged closely related sequences to remove PCR and sequencing errors. CDR3 sequences were aligned to IMGT reference sequences to assign V, D and J gene segments. Each retained sequence needed at least a six-nucleotide match to both a V gene segment and a J gene segment. A rearrangement counted as productive if the CDR3 had no stop codons and remained in frame with V and J, and every other rearrangement counted as non-productive. Following IMGT convention, CDR3 was defined as the stretch from the second conserved V-encoded cysteine to the conserved J-encoded phenylalanine. In an earlier analysis of 500 to 650 of the donors, sequences lacking an unambiguous match to a single V gene segment were excluded. In an earlier analysis of about 590 of the donors, a V segment was called functional when productive rearrangements were above 56.7%, and segregating when the standard deviation between donors exceeded 5%. A statistical classification framework was developed to diagnose cytomegalovirus status using the catalog of TCR beta chain sequences. In a later analysis, V and J genes were assigned by comparing TCR nucleotide sequences against IMGT/GENE-DB human TR gene sequences. A later analysis assigned CDR3 sequences and most-parsimonious VDJ recombination scenarios with the TCRdist pipeline. A later analysis defined each TCR beta chain by its CDR3 amino acid sequence plus V-gene family, and excluded reads lacking a unique V-gene family. A later analysis removed 550 to 650 highly shared, low-generation-probability nucleotide sequences to deal with suspected cross-contamination and a sequencing artifact. For each public chain, a later analysis derived a clonal expansion index from normalized ranks of inferred template counts within each repertoire. In a later analysis, generation probabilities were computed using a VDJ recombination model fitted to out-of-frame rearrangements, and the results were checked against IGoR. In a later analysis, hypergeometric tests were used to score TCR-TCR, TCR-HLA and TCR-CMV co-occurrence, with a repertoire-size bias correction applied to TCR pairs. A later analysis estimated false discovery rates by permuting HLA or CMV assignments 20 times. In a later analysis, co-occurring TCRs were grouped using DBSCAN, with TCRdist sequence similarity added in when clustering inside HLA-allele-positive subsets. For co-occurrence clustering, repertoires with fewer than 30,000 or more than 120,000 public chains were excluded, along with about five repertoires with anomalous nucleotide sharing. TCRdb mirrors the immuneACCESS table, restricted to in-frame sequences. Some clones are absent from its copies; in checked studies, under half trace to an unresolved V gene, and the reason for the others is unknown. The V and J calls and clone size come from that table; D and trimming were worked out from the DNA. For this sample there are roughly 110,000 clones; roughly three quarters appear just once. Almost 3% of the sample goes to the ten largest clones.

A note on this clone: There is no known antigen for this receptor. No much larger clonotype is one base removed from it; base qualities were not supplied.

The cohort consisted of 666 healthy bone marrow donors. Cohort members were all nominally healthy when sampled, although unrecorded immune exposures were likely present. The donor tested CMV seropositive and was one of the 289 seropositive cohort members. A peripheral blood sample was collected from each donor, and TCR beta sequencing was performed on peripheral blood mononuclear cells. The Qiagen DNeasy Blood Extraction Kit was used to extract genomic DNA from the blood cell samples. The germline V end is reduced by 3 bases and the J end by 0 bases; junction bases left unmatched: 1. Per the germline V gene (reference sequence), GTSNPN is the CDR1 and SVGIG is the CDR2. Including cysteine and phenylalanine, the CDR3 has 13 amino acids. Only the CDR3 DNA is retained, 39 bases long and in frame from the first base.

The specimen was PBMCs. The receptor was isolated from a woman aged 18-29 years in good health and CMV-seropositive. The sequence joins TRBV30 to TRBJ1-1, with 7 bases in between that match TRBD1. This receptor carries the CDR3 CAWRGQMNTEAFF. In nucleotides, the sequence is TGTGCCTGGAGGGGACAGATGAACACTGAAGCTTTCTTT.